This T cell receptor (beta chain) is from a study of blood T cell repertoires in COVID-19. At the level of the study: Both acute and convalescent COVID-19 samples were obtained from the United States, Italy and Spain. PBMCs, B-cell-depleted T cells, or T cells were the source of the cDNA or gDNA that made up the material.

The CDR3 has 17 residues. Trimming cost V 0 bases and J 2 bases, with 14 bases left between them. The V gene's germline CDR1 is KGHSY and CDR2 FQNENV. Per the study methods: Amplified reference gene primers provided the basis for estimating nucleated cell counts. Only in-frame clones appear in the TCRdb table, and some are missing; sequencing was by immunoSEQ multiplex PCR. D and trimming come from the DNA, and the V and J calls and clone size come from that table. The sample holds about 180,000 clones, 75% to 90% seen once. Material for sequencing was peripheral blood. The TCR was taken from a human donor with active or convalescent COVID-19. The donor label of this sample is uncertain. This chain links TRBV16 with TRBJ1-5, with D tentatively TRBD1 (5 bases). The CDR3: CASSQSFGRGGNQPQHF. As DNA, the CDR3 is TGTGCCAGCAGCCAATCGTTCGGGAGGGGTGGCAATCAGCCCCAGCATTTT.